These T cell receptor beta chains were read from a single sample in a study of blood T cell repertoires in COVID-19. Generated by immunoSEQ multiplex PCR, the TCRdb table keeps only in-frame clones and is missing some. The sample has about 430,000 clones; roughly 84% are singletons. Sample: PBMCs or T cells enriched from blood (not recorded which). The receptors come from a woman aged 18 to 35 who had been exposed to COVID-19. Both conserved end residues are part of each CDR3. The D gene is left open where the match is weak. Rows give clone size only sometimes, using once, few, many, or a class for an expanded clone.

DNA: TGTGCCAGCAGCTTTCGGTCCCCTAATTCACCCCTCCACTTT
CDR3: CASSFRSPNSPLHF
size: -
V: TRBV7-2
D: -
J: TRBJ1-6

DNA: TGTGCCAGCACGGGGGGACAGGGGGTAGATACGCAGTATTTT
CDR3: CASTGGQGVDTQYF
size: -
V: TRBV6-5
D: TRBD1
J: TRBJ2-3

DNA: TGTGCCAGCAGTTTTCTCAGCGGGAGGAGTGAGCAGTTCTTC
CDR3: CASSFLSGRSEQFF
size: -
V: TRBV28
D: TRBD2
J: TRBJ2-1

DNA: TGCAGTGCTAGTAAGGAGACAGGGGTCCCCGGGGAGCTGTTTTTT
CDR3: CSASKETGVPGELFF
size: once
V: TRBV20-1
D: TRBD1
J: TRBJ2-2

DNA: TGTGCCAGTAGTTTACCCACAGGGGGCTCCTATGGCTACACCTTC
CDR3: CASSLPTGGSYGYTF
size: -
V: TRBV19
D: TRBD1
J: TRBJ1-2

DNA: TGTGCCAGCAGCCCCCTCGGTCGTGAGCAGTTCTTC
CDR3: CASSPLGREQFF
size: -
V: TRBV7-8
D: -
J: TRBJ2-1

DNA: TGTGCCAGCTCACCGAATCTAGATTCCTACGAGCAGTACTTC
CDR3: CASSPNLDSYEQYF
size: -
V: TRBV18
D: -
J: TRBJ2-7

DNA: TGTGCCAGCAGCCCGAGGACAGGGGGGAAGGGCTACACCTTC
CDR3: CASSPRTGGKGYTF
size: -
V: TRBV7-2
D: TRBD1
J: TRBJ1-2

DNA: TGCGCCAGCAGCCAACTATGGGCCCGACAGGGGGCCCGTCTGGACTATGGCTACACCTTC
CDR3: CASSQLWARQGARLDYGYTF
size: -
V: TRBV4-1
D: TRBD1
J: TRBJ1-2

DNA: TGCGCCAGCAGCCAAGGACAGTACGGCAAAAACATTCAGTACTTC
CDR3: CASSQGQYGKNIQYF
size: once
V: TRBV4-1
D: -
J: TRBJ2-4

DNA: TGTGCCAGCAGTCCTCCCGGGGGACGGGAGACCCAGTACTTC
CDR3: CASSPPGGRETQYF
size: -
V: TRBV28
D: -
J: TRBJ2-5

DNA: TGCGCCAGCAGCCGCGCGTTAGAAGGGGAGCTGTTTTTT
CDR3: CASSRALEGELFF
size: few
V: TRBV4-3
D: -
J: TRBJ2-2

DNA: TGTGCCAGCAGCCCCGGGGGGTACGCGGGAGTTAAGTCCTACGAGCAGTACTTC
CDR3: CASSPGGYAGVKSYEQYF
size: -
V: TRBV7-9
D: TRBD2
J: TRBJ2-7

DNA: TGTGCCAGCAGTTCACAGGGGGCTGGTTCCTACGAGCAGTACTTC
CDR3: CASSSQGAGSYEQYF
size: -
V: TRBV28
D: TRBD1
J: TRBJ2-7